This T cell receptor (beta chain) is drawn from a study of T cells in Graves' hyperthyroidism and ophthalmopathy. The germline gives CDR1 SNHLY, CDR2 FYNNEI. Trimming removed 2 bases from V and 7 bases from J, with 17 bases in between. This CDR3 is built from 15 residues. Amplification of TCR beta CDR3 regions was performed using RNA transcripts as template. The HTBI primer set served for first-round RT-PCR of the TCR CDR3. TCRdb reprocessed the multiplex PCR reads via MiXCR and lists one record per CDR3 protein. Of over 700,000 distinct CDR3 sequences in the sample, about 38% are singletons; the top ten hold 7% to 10%. This clonotype was recorded a few times.

The rearrangement uses TRBV2 and TRBJ1-1; D is ambiguous. The receptor's source is a man younger than 30 with Graves' hyperthyroidism. The sample consisted of blood. The CDR3 region is CASSEYQSRKGEAFF. CDR3 bases: TGTGCCAGCAGTGAATACCAGTCCCGGAAGGGTGAAGCTTTCTTT.